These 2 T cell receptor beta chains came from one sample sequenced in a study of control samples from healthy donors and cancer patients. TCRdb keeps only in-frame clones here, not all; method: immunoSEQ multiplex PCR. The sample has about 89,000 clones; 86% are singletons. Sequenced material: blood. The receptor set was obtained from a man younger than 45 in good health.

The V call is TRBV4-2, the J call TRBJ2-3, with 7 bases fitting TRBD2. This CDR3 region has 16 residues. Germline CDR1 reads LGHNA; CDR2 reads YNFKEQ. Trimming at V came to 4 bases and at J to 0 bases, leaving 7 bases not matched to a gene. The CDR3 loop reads CASSRGAGMSTDTQYF. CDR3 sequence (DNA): TGTGCCAGCAGCCGAGGAGCGGGGATGAGCACAGATACGCAGTATTTT.

CDR3 DNA sequence: TGTGCCAGCAGCGTAGCGTTAGCGGGGGGCTTTTACAATGAGCAGTTCTTC. Amino acids: CASSVALAGGFYNEQFF. This sequence joins TRBV9 and TRBJ2-1; TRBD2 matches 10 bases. V lost 0 bases, J lost 4 bases, and 7 bases stayed unmatched. The CDR3 loop spans 17 amino acids. CDR1 is SGDLS and CDR2 is YYNGEE in the germline V gene. The variable domain in full, with the rest retrieved from reference TRBV9 and TRBJ2-1, is DSGVTQTPKHLITATGQRVTLRCSPRSGDLSVYWYQQSLDQGLQFLIQYYNGEERAKGNILERFSAQQFPDLHSELNLSSLELGDSALYFCASSVALAGGFYNEQFFGPGTRLTVL.